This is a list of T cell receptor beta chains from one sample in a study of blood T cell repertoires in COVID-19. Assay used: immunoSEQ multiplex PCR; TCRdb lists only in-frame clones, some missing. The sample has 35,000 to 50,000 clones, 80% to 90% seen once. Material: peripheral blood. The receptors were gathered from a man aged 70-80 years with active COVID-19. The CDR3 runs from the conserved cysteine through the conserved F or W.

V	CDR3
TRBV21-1	CASSKDSMGGDHNYGYTF
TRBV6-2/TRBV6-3	CASSYSKASSYEQYF
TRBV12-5	CASGLWGQANYEQYF
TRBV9	CARELAEETQYF
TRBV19	CASRLAPTSTDTQYF
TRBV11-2	CASSLTRDEQFF
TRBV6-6	CASSPGQGAKPQHF
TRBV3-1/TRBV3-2	CASSRASYEQYF
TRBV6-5	CASNLAGGPGETQYF
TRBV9	CASSVRLAGGYNEQYF
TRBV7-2	CASSFQRGLAEQYF
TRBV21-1	CASSTRRTSTDTQYF
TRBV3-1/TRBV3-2	CASSQEWGLEETQYF
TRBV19	CASTSTGPSSYNEQFF
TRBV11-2	CASSQGGTSFGETQYF
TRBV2	CASQSPGTAAGNEQFF
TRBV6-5	CASSYGEAFYGYTF
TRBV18	CASSPPRGGANNEQFF
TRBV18	CASSPQGKGNTIYF
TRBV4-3	CASSQAGGGHYNEQFF
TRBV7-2	CASSPTGPETQYF
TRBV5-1	CASSWTSGGRRNEQFF
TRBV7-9	CASSLDLGLATYEQYF
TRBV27	CASSLFRGEKLFF
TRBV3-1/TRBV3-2	CASSQEGSLAGAAKNIQYF
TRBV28	CASRYTGGGYEQYF
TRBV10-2	CASSDRVNTIYF
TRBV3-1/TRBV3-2	CASSQDRVVYYGYTF
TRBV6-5	CASRRQALSGELFF
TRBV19	CASKPGQGGGEKLFF
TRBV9	CASSVGGQSSTDTQYF
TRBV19	CASSIGVSGGQETQYF
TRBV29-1	CSASKELDTEAFF
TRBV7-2	CASSPQGGGASTDTQYF
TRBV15	CATSREGVTNEKLFF
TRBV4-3	CASSRGQGRYRSEQFF
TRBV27	CASSRGLAGANQPQHF
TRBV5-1	CASSPASGPDTQYF
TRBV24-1	CATGDRTTGYTF
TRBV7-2	CASSRIAGGLYEQYF
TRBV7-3	CASSSPSFLTGATGDSNQPQHF
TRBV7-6	CASSLEAGRETQYF
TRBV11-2	CASSYQTGTANEQFF
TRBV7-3	CASSLTAGGSSYNEQFF
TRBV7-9	CASSLKGQGLRAETQYF
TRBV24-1	CATSRGTGELFF
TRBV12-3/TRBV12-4	CASSVRQRRGYTF
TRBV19	CASSSGQGARDTQYF
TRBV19	CASSTAANTGELFF
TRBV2	CASSERGSPRGSPLHF
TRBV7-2	CASSQRTGKIDTQYF
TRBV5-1	CASSLMASGTTDTQYF
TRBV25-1	CASSSDRGLENIQYF
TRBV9	CASSPRTGFAKNIQYF
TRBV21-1	CASSRTEVPTNSPLHF
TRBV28	CASSLAGMETQYF
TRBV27	CASSTLQGMNEQFF
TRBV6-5	CASSHTGNTEAFF
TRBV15	CATSRDAKPGNTIYF